Many counts were recorded for the clone carrying this T cell receptor beta chain. Its antigen is currently unknown. This record comes from a study of early T cells in non-severe SARS-CoV-2 infection. Across the whole study: RNA in bulk from unsorted whole blood was sequenced, and chains were unpaired. Study-wide findings and caveats: Matching with VDJdb favored anti-spike CD8 responses (missing private and CD4 specificities).

Germline-derived CDR1 and CDR2 are SQVTM and ANQGSEA. The CDR3 has 14 residues. V lost 4 bases and J lost 4, with 16 bases in between. Unique molecular identifier tags were affixed to discrete cDNA molecules. TCRdb used MiXCR to reprocess the 5' RACE reads, holding one entry per CDR3 protein. The sample has tens of thousands of distinct CDR3 sequences, roughly 6% seen once. The origin of this receptor is an adult who was a healthcare worker with PCR-confirmed SARS-CoV-2 infection or an uninfected control (not recorded which). Sequenced: whole blood. This sequence joins TRBV29-1 and TRBJ1-1; D might be TRBD1 (5 bases). The CDR3 region has the DNA TGCAGCGTTGGCCTTAGTCCAGGGTTCACTGAAGCTTTCTTT. Amino acid sequence: CSVGLSPGFTEAFF.